One and the same sample provided the 17 T cell receptor beta chains below, sequenced in a study of blood T cells in healthy people across ages. It was with a sample-barcoded 5' primer and a J-beta primer mix that a second PCR of roughly 7 to 12 cycles was run. Each CDR3 protein is one row after TCRdb ran MiXCR on the 5' RACE reads. The table has 700,000 to 900,000 distinct CDR3 sequences, around 25% seen once. This sample was also put to use in a study of T cells of mothers and their children.

The sequenced sample was blood. The receptors derive from a boy under 18 in good health.

The rearrangement uses TRBV27 and TRBJ2-7; maybe TRBD2 (6 bases). TRBJ2-1 matches the DNA end more closely, so the J call is doubtful. Per germline, CDR1 MNHEY and CDR2 SMNVEV (reference sequence). This CDR3 has 12 amino acids. This CDR3 reads CASSRGSHEQFF. CDR3 nucleotides: TGTGCCAGCAGTCGGGGGAGCCATGAGCAGTTCTTC.

This clonotype was counted only a few times. The V gene is TRBV2, the J gene TRBJ2-1; 7 bases are a match to TRBD2. The V segment lost 7 bases and the J segment 8 bases; nucleotides outside the gene matches: 11. CDR1 SNHLY and CDR2 FYNNEI come from the germline V gene. The CDR3 loop spans 14 amino acids. For the CDR3, the DNA is TGTGCCAGCATCTTGACTAGCCGCAGCGATGAGCAGTTCTTC. Its protein is CASILTSRSDEQFF.

This sequence joins TRBV5-1 and TRBJ1-2; D remains unclear. Deletions cut 1 base from V and 5 bases from J, with 6 bases between. CDR1 is SGHRS, CDR2 YFSETQ, per germline. The CDR3 consists of 12 residues. The CDR3: CASSLTQYGYTF. The CDR3 nucleotides are TGCGCCAGCAGCTTGACACAGTATGGCTACACCTTC.

This clonotype was observed a handful of times. The chain has TRBV20-1 and TRBJ2-5; 9 bases fit TRBD1. The CDR3 has 14 amino acids. Germline values: CDR1 DFQATT, CDR2 SNEGSKA (reference sequence). Germline trimming cut 0 bases from V and 5 bases from J; bases unmatched to any gene: 4. The CDR3 sequence is CSARDGTGPETQYF. The CDR3 DNA reads TGCAGTGCTAGAGATGGGACAGGGCCCGAGACCCAGTACTTC.

CDR3 coding DNA: TGTGCCAGCATAAGGACAGGGGTTTACAATGAGCAGTTCTTC. Residues: CASIRTGVYNEQFF. This sequence joins TRBV12-3 or TRBV12-4 and TRBJ2-5, with TRBD1 matching over 9 bases. The end of the DNA aligns better with TRBJ2-1, so the J call may be wrong. CDR3 length: 14 amino acids.

This clonotype was seen more than once but under ten times. The rearrangement links TRBV10-3 to TRBJ2-2; D not certain. The CDR3 is 12 amino acids. Germline V CDR1 and CDR2: ENHRY, SYGVKD. Trimming cost V 7 bases and J 0 bases, with 3 bases left between them. In DNA, the CDR3 is TGTGCCATCACCCCGAACACCGGGGAGCTGTTTTTT. This sequence encodes CAITPNTGELFF.

V and J are TRBV5-1 and TRBJ2-5; 8 nucleotides line up with TRBD2. V lost 4 bases to trimming and J lost 5 bases; unmatched junction nucleotides: 16. This CDR3 has 17 residues. The germline V gene has CDR1 SGHRS and CDR2 YFSETQ. CDR3 DNA sequence: TGCGCCAGCAGCCCTCCGGGACTAGTCGTGGATCCGGAGACCCAGTACTTC. Amino acid sequence: CASSPPGLVVDPETQYF.

In this sample, this clonotype turned up a few times. V usage is TRBV10-3 and J usage is TRBJ2-1; possibly TRBD1 for D (6 bases). CDR1 and CDR2 from the germline V gene are ENHRY and SYGVKD. The CDR3 spans 15 residues. The germline V and J ends were trimmed by 10 bases and 0 bases, with 16 bases remaining between them. The CDR3, as DNA: TGTGCCACCCAGGGGCCAAAGATCTCCTACAATGAGCAGTTCTTC. Translating gives CATQGPKISYNEQFF.

This clonotype was picked up a small number of times. This sequence joins TRBV6-6 and TRBJ2-5; D possibly matches TRBD1 or TRBD2 (5 bases each). The CDR3 spans 14 residues. Deletions cut 0 bases from V and 4 bases from J, with 9 bases between. CDR1 and CDR2 (germline): MNHNY, SVGAGI (reference sequence). The CDR3 nucleotides are TGTGCCAGCAGTTACTCTCAGAGGGGAGAGACCCAGTACTTC. Encoded protein: CASSYSQRGETQYF.

In this sample, this clonotype turned up a few times. The chain employs TRBV7-9 and TRBJ2-1; 10 nucleotides line up with TRBD1. The J call may be in error: the DNA end matches TRBJ2-7 better. This CDR3 is 16 amino acids long. The germline gives CDR1 SEHNR, CDR2 FQNEAQ (reference sequence). CDR3 loop: CASSLARGTGDYEQYF. DNA of the CDR3: TGTGCCAGCAGCTTAGCGCGGGGGACAGGGGACTATGAGCAGTACTTC.

The rearrangement joins TRBV18 to TRBJ1-6; a weak D match, TRBD1 (5 bases). Germline values: CDR1 KGHSH, CDR2 LQKENI. CDR3 size: 17 residues. With 3 bases removed from V and 6 bases from J, the gap between germline ends came to 18 bases. This CDR3 reads CASSPLAPGPSNSPLHF. The CDR3 DNA sequence: TGTGCCAGCTCACCTCTCGCTCCAGGGCCCTCTAATTCACCCCTCCACTTT. The entire variable domain, with the rest obtained from reference TRBV18 and TRBJ1-6, is as follows: NAGVMQNPRHLVRRRGQEARLRCSPMKGHSHVYWYRQLPEEGLKFMVYLQKENIIDESGMPKERFSAEFPKEGPSILRIQQVVRGDSAAYFCASSPLAPGPSNSPLHFGNGTRLTVT.

The V and J genes are TRBV12-3 or TRBV12-4 and TRBJ2-5; 8 bases are shared with TRBD1. The DNA end lines up better with TRBJ2-1; the J call may be wrong. The CDR3 loop spans 13 amino acids. CDR3 bases: TGTGCCAGCAGTTTTAGGACAGGGTTAGATCAGTTCTTC. This encodes CASSFRTGLDQFF.

The chain employs TRBV24-1 and TRBJ2-5; a weak D match, TRBD1 (5 bases). The CDR3 length is 17 residues. The ends were cut back, 0 bases at V and 1 base at J, with 14 bases in the middle. Germline assignment: CDR1 KGHDR and CDR2 SFDVKD. CDR3 in amino acids: CATSDLIGADAQETQYF. The CDR3 DNA follows: TGTGCCACCAGTGATTTGATAGGGGCAGACGCCCAAGAGACCCAGTACTTC.

The chain has TRBV29-1 and TRBJ2-7; possible D gene TRBD1, 5 bases. Trimming stripped 8 bases from V and 4 bases from J, with 18 bases between. The CDR3 spans 13 residues. Germline CDR1 reads SQVTM; CDR2 reads ANQGSEA. The CDR3 region has the DNA TGCAGCTCCGTCCTGGGGCCTCCTTACGAGCAGTACTTC. Protein product: CSSVLGPPYEQYF.

As DNA, the CDR3 is TGTGCCAGCAGCCGGACCGCCGGCGGCGCCTACGAGCAGTACTTC. This encodes CASSRTAGGAYEQYF. The rearrangement links TRBV11-2 to TRBJ2-7; no definite D call. Trimming cost V 5 bases and J 2 bases, with 16 bases left between them. Germline CDR1 reads SGHAT; CDR2 reads FQNNGV. The length of the CDR3 is 15 residues. Full variable domain (outside the CDR3, taken from reference TRBV11-2 and TRBJ2-7): EAGVAQSPRYKIIEKRQSVAFWCNPISGHATLYWYQQILGQGPKLLIQFQNNGVVDDSQLPKDRFSAERLKGVDSTLKIQPAKLEDSAVYLCASSRTAGGAYEQYFGPGTRLTVT.

The chain couples TRBV7-3 to TRBJ2-6, with 11 bases fitting TRBD1. The V and J ends lost 3 bases and 0 bases, in that order; junction bases with no gene match: 10. The CDR3 extends over 20 amino acids. Germline assignment: CDR1 SGHTA and CDR2 FQGTGA. The DNA of the CDR3 is TGTGCCAGCAGCTTCCCGCTATCCGGGACAGGGGGCTCTGGGGCCAACGTCCTGACTTTC. It yields the protein CASSFPLSGTGGSGANVLTF.

This clonotype was counted a few times. The chain recombines TRBV4-1 with TRBJ2-1; D call uncertain. There are 16 residues in the CDR3. V dropped 0 bases and J dropped 10 bases, with 19 bases sitting between them. Per germline, CDR1 MGHRA and CDR2 YSYEKL. DNA of the CDR3: TGCGCCAGCAGCCAAGATCTGTGGCGCTCGTTGGGAGAGCAGTTCTTC. Amino acid sequence: CASSQDLWRSLGEQFF.